This TCR beta chain was sequenced in a study of tumor and adjacent non-tumor tissue in lung cancer. Study summary: Patients were aged roughly 31 to 76, ten or so men and roughly 5 women, stage I to III. Around 4 million productive TCRbeta reads were obtained per sample on average.

A modified ARM-PCR protocol with three rounds of nested PCR amplified TCRbeta. TCRdb re-called the multiplex PCR reads through MiXCR, storing one row per CDR3 protein. This sample has roughly 74,000 distinct CDR3 sequences, with 76% found just once. Looked up from germline, CDR1 is MNHEY and CDR2 is SVGAGI. There are 14 residues in the CDR3. In regard to this clonotype: The junction differs from germline at one of its ends, possibly a read error.

The template was RNA from unsorted bulk tissue. More than 3 cm separated this lung sample from the edge of the tumor. This TCR was sampled from an older man with non-small cell lung cancer. The sample taken for sequencing was distant non-tumor lung tissue. The gene calls are TRBV6-5 and TRBJ1-1, with D unresolved. CDR3 nucleotides: TGTGCCACCAGTTATTCCTGGGGAAGCACTGAAGCCTTCTTT. Translation gives CATSYSWGSTEAFF.